These 15 T cell receptor beta chains were sequenced from one sample in a study of T cell responses to AZD1222 COVID-19 vaccine. Here immunoSEQ multiplex PCR was the method, and the copy in TCRdb shows in-frame clones only, minus some. The profile shows some 200,000 clones, 93% of them singletons. The input for sequencing was peripheral blood, taken on day 0 of MenACWY control vaccination. The receptors here all came from an adult in good health.

This rearrangement joins TRBV7-2 to TRBJ2-2; 15 nucleotides match TRBD2. The length of the CDR3 is 17 residues. Germline V gene data show CDR1 as SGHTA and CDR2 as FQGNSA. J was trimmed by 4 bases and V by 7 bases; bases with no gene match: 7. The CDR3 loop is CASTPGLAGGTTGELFF. For the CDR3, the DNA is TGTGCCAGCACTCCGGGACTAGCGGGGGGAACCACCGGGGAGCTGTTTTTT. The full variable domain, completed using reference TRBV7-2 and TRBJ2-2, is GAGVSQSPSNKVTEKGKDVELRCDPISGHTALYWYRQSLGQGLEFLIYFQGNSAPDKSGLPSDRFSAERTGGSVSTLTIQRTQQEDSAVYLCASTPGLAGGTTGELFFGEGSRLTVL.

The V gene is TRBV30, the J gene TRBJ2-3; 11 nucleotides line up with TRBD2. V gave up 4 bases and J gave up 5 bases; unmatched junction bases: 8. The germline CDR1 and CDR2 sequences are GTSNPN and SVGIG (reference sequence). The CDR3 is made up of 15 amino acids. CDR3 sequence (DNA): TGTGCCTGGAACAGACTAGCGGGGTTTCTAGATACGCAGTATTTT. As protein: CAWNRLAGFLDTQYF.

The chain carries TRBV28 and TRBJ2-7; the match to TRBD2 covers 8 bases. Germline lookup yields CDR1 MDHEN and CDR2 SYDVKM. The V gene end was trimmed by 3 bases and the J gene end by 5 bases; junction bases not matched to a gene: 6. CDR3 size: 14 residues. In DNA form, the CDR3 reads TGTGCCAGCAGTTTCGGGGGGGCACGACACGAGCAGTACTTC. Translated, it gives CASSFGGARHEQYF.

This clone was found once. The chain combines TRBV18 with TRBJ2-3; 11 nucleotides line up with TRBD2. V gave up 8 bases and J gave up 4 bases; unmatched junction bases: 8. The CDR3 extends over 15 amino acids. Germline CDR1 reads KGHSH; CDR2 reads LQKENI. CDR3 residues: CASTAGTSGSDTQYF. CDR3 DNA sequence: TGTGCCAGCACGGCAGGGACTAGCGGATCAGATACGCAGTATTTT.

The V call is TRBV5-6, the J call TRBJ1-2, with D perhaps matching TRBD1 (5 bases). The CDR3 consists of 14 residues. Germline assignment: CDR1 SGHDT and CDR2 YYEEEE. Trimming left V 0 bases short and J 1 base short, with 7 bases between. This CDR3 reads CASSLGGGNYGYTF. CDR3 nucleotide sequence: TGTGCCAGCAGCTTGGGGGGCGGTAACTATGGCTACACCTTC. Based on the CDR3 plus reference TRBV5-6 and TRBJ1-2, the full variable domain is DAGVTQSPTHLIKTRGQQVTLRCSPKSGHDTVSWYQQALGQGPQFIFQYYEEEERQRGNFPDRFSGHQFPNYSSELNVNALLLGDSALYLCASSLGGGNYGYTFGSGTRLTVV.

For this clone: The same CDR3 also results from other DNA sequences found in this sample. V is TRBV12-3 or TRBV12-4 and J is TRBJ1-1; unclear D gene. This CDR3 region has 13 residues. V dropped 3 bases and J dropped 1 base, with 6 bases sitting between them. CDR3 sequence (DNA): TGTGCCAGCAGTTTTTCGGGGAACACTGAAGCTTTCTTT. Encoded protein: CASSFSGNTEAFF.

The chain couples TRBV18 to TRBJ2-5; possible D gene TRBD1, 6 bases. V was shortened by 2 bases and J by 3 bases, with 16 bases between the two germline ends. This CDR3 is built from 16 residues. Germline V gives CDR1 KGHSH, CDR2 LQKENI. The DNA of the CDR3 is TGTGCCAGCTCACCAAACCGACCCAACAGGGAAGAGACCCAGTACTTC. Translation: CASSPNRPNREETQYF.

V gene TRBV7-2 combines with J gene TRBJ1-2; 7 bases align to TRBD1. The CDR3 contains 16 residues. The V and J ends lost 6 bases and 4 bases, in that order; junction bases with no gene match: 14. Germline CDR1 SGHTA, CDR2 FQGNSA. CDR3 sequence (DNA): TGTGCCAGCAGAGCCCCCCGGGGGACAGAGGGCTATGGCTACACCTTC. Residues: CASRAPRGTEGYGYTF.

V and J are TRBV3-1 (or the pseudogene TRBV3-2) and TRBJ1-4; D ambiguous. The V gene lost 0 bases and the J gene lost 10 bases, with 12 bases spanning the gap. Germline V gene lookup returns CDR1 LGHDT and CDR2 YNNKEL (reference sequence). The CDR3 loop spans 14 amino acids. The CDR3 sequence is CASSQDKGFGKLFF. In DNA form, the CDR3 reads TGTGCCAGCAGCCAAGACAAGGGTTTCGGAAAACTGTTTTTT.

This clone occurred once. This chain joins TRBV21-1 and TRBJ2-1; the table's D call, TRBD2, was not checked against the DNA. TRBV21-1 is designated a pseudogene. This CDR3 region has 15 residues. This CDR3 reads CASSKVAGGRSEQFF. CDR3 bases: TGTGCCAGCAGCAAAGTTGCGGGGGGGCGTAGTGAGCAGTTCTTC.

The J gene is TRBJ1-5, the V gene TRBV6-4; 9 bases map to TRBD1. The CDR3 extends over 14 amino acids. Germline V CDR1 and CDR2: MRHNA, SNTAGT. V shed 6 bases, J shed 5 bases, and the junction held 5 bases outside the gene matches. CDR3 amino acids: CASSWGQGDQPQHF. The CDR3 region has the DNA TGTGCCAGCAGCTGGGGACAGGGTGATCAGCCCCAGCATTTT.

The rearrangement links TRBV28 to TRBJ1-5, with no clear D. Germline V gives CDR1 MDHEN, CDR2 SYDVKM. V dropped 8 bases and J dropped 5 bases, with 10 bases sitting between them. This CDR3 is built from 12 residues. The CDR3 loop is CASGLVDQPQHF. CDR3 in DNA: TGTGCCAGCGGGCTGGTAGATCAGCCCCAGCATTTT.

Comment on this clone: This sample also contains other DNA sequences that code for the same CDR3. The chain recombines TRBV20-1 with TRBJ2-1; D ambiguous. The germline V gene encodes CDR1 DFQATT and CDR2 SNEGSKA (reference sequence). V was shortened by 0 bases and J by 6 bases, with 0 bases between the two germline ends. The CDR3 length is 10 residues. The chain's CDR3 is CSARDNEQFF. CDR3 in DNA: TGCAGTGCTAGAGACAATGAGCAGTTCTTC.

The chain uses TRBV6-2 or TRBV6-3 and TRBJ2-4, with D tentatively TRBD1 or TRBD2 (5 bases each). The CDR3 consists of 14 residues. V was clipped by 3 bases and J by 2 bases, with 8 bases between them. Germline-derived CDR1 and CDR2 are MNHEY and SVGEGT. This chain's CDR3 is CASSYEGTKNIQYF. CDR3 sequence (DNA): TGTGCCAGCAGTTATGAGGGGACCAAAAACATTCAGTACTTC.

This rearrangement joins TRBV27 to TRBJ2-7, with 7 bases fitting TRBD2. J lost 1 base, V lost 3 bases, and 9 bases had no gene match. The germline gives CDR1 MNHEY, CDR2 SMNVEV (reference sequence). This CDR3 has 16 residues. The CDR3 region has the DNA TGTGCCAGCAGTTTCGGGGAGGGTTGGGGGTCCTACGAGCAGTACTTC. This translates into CASSFGEGWGSYEQYF.